The TCR beta chain described here comes from a study of blood T cell repertoires in COVID-19. Study as a whole: Sites across the United States, Italy and Spain contributed samples from acute and convalescent COVID-19. PBMCs, B-cell-depleted T cells, or T cells provided the cDNA or gDNA that made up the material.

V lost 6 bases to trimming and J lost 1 base; unmatched junction nucleotides: 7. CDR1 and CDR2 (germline): SGHRS, YFSETQ. The CDR3 has 16 amino acids. Here immunoSEQ multiplex PCR was the method, and the copy in TCRdb shows in-frame clones only, minus some. Of over 250,000 clones detected, 75% to 95% appear once; the ten largest clones hold around 1.1%. Allocation to cohorts depended on clinical history reported by the participants. The chain employs TRBV5-1 and TRBJ2-6; 7 nucleotides agree with TRBD2. This receptor was identified in a woman aged 30 to 39 who had recovered from COVID-19. Sequencing used PBMCs or T cells enriched from blood (not recorded which). The CDR3 is CASIPMGGSGANVLTF. As DNA, the CDR3 is TGCGCCAGCATCCCAATGGGAGGGTCTGGGGCCAACGTCCTGACTTTC.